This section outlines one T cell receptor beta chain sequence together with its context. The antigen is undetermined. This entry comes from a study of vaccination and CD4 T cells after COVID-19. Whole-study findings and limits: SARS-CoV-2-reactive clonotype medians increased from roughly 19 to 38, not significantly.

The CDR3 extends over 16 amino acids. Germline CDR1 and CDR2: MNHNS and SASEGT. V lost 4 bases and J lost 1; bases outside the gene matches: 7. Oncomine TCR Beta short-read sequencing was applied to DNA from cultured CD4+ T cells. MiXCR was run by TCRdb on the PCR reads, yielding one entry per CDR3 protein. The data contain about 8,700 distinct CDR3 sequences, 55% to 70% of them seen just once; the ten biggest clones take up 7.3%. As to treatment: roughly ten-day PBMC culture with coronavirus spike peptide pools or control peptides (ViraFEST assay). The V and J genes are TRBV6-1 and TRBJ1-5; 7 nucleotides agree with TRBD1. Sequencing was done on a sample of CD4+ T cells from blood, cultured in vitro. The origin of this receptor is a human donor who had recovered from COVID-19. The DNA for the CDR3 is TGTGCCAGCAGTGGAAACCAGGGACAGAGCAATCAGCCCCAGCATTTT. It translates to CASSGNQGQSNQPQHF.